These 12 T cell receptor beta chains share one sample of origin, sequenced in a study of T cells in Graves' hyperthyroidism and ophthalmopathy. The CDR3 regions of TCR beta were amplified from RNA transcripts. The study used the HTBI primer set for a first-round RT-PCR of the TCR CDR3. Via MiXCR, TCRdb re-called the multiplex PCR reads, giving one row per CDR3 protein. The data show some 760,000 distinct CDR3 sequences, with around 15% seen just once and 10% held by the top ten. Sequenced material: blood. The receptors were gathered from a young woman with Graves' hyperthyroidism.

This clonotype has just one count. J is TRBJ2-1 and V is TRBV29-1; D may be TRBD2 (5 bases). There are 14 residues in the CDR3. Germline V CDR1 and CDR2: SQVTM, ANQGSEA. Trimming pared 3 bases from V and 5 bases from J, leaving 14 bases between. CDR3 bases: TGCAGCGTTGAGTTCCAGCGGAGAGACAATGAGCAGTTCTTC. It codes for CSVEFQRRDNEQFF.

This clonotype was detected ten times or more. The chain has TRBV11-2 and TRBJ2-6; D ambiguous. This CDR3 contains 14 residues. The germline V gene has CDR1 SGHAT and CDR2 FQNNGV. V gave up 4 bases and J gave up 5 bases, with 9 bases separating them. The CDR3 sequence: CASSSSGRANVLTF. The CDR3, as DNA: TGTGCCAGCAGCTCCAGTGGGAGGGCCAACGTCCTGACTTTC.

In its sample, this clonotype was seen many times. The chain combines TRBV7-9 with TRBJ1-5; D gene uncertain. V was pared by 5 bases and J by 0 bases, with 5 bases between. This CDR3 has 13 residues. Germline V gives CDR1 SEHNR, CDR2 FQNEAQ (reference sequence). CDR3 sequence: CASSARSNQPQHF. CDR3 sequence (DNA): TGTGCCAGCAGCGCGCGTAGCAATCAGCCCCAGCATTTT.

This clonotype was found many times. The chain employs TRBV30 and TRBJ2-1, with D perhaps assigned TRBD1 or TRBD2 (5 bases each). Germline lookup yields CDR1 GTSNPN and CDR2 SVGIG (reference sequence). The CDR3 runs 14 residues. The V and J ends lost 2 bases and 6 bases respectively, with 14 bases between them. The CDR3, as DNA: TGTGCCTGGAGTAGCAGGGAGATCTCCAATGAGCAGTTCTTC. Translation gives CAWSSREISNEQFF.

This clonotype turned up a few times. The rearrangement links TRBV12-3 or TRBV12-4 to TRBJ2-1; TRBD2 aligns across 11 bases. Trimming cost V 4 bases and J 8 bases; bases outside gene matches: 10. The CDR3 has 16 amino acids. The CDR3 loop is CASSSVTSGTGDEQFF. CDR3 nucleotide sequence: TGTGCCAGCAGTTCCGTGACTAGCGGGACCGGCGATGAGCAGTTCTTC.

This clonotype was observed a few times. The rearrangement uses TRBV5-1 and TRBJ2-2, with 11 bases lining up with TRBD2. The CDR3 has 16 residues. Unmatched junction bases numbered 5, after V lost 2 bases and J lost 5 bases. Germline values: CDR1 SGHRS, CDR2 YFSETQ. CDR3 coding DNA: TGCGCCAGCAGCTTTGCCGGGACTAGCGGTACCGGGGAGCTGTTTTTT. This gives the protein CASSFAGTSGTGELFF.

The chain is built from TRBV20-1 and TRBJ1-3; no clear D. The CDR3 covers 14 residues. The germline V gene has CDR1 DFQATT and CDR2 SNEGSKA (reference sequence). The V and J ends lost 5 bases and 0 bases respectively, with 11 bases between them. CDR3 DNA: TGCAGTGCTGAGGACGCGCACTCTGGAAACACCATATATTTT. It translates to CSAEDAHSGNTIYF.

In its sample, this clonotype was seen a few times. The CDR3 protein is CASSPWEGRNEQYF. The CDR3, as DNA: TGTGCCAGCAGCCCGTGGGAGGGAAGGAACGAGCAGTACTTC. The chain couples TRBV9 to TRBJ2-7; 7 positions agree with TRBD2. The CDR3 loop spans 14 amino acids. The germline V gene encodes CDR1 SGDLS and CDR2 YYNGEE. V lost 4 bases and J lost 5; bases outside the gene matches: 9.

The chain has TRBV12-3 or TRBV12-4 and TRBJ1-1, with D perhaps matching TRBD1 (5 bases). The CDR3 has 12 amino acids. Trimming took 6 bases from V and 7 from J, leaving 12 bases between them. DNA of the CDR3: TGTGCCAGCAGCATAATCGACAGTGAAGCTTTCTTT. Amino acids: CASSIIDSEAFF.

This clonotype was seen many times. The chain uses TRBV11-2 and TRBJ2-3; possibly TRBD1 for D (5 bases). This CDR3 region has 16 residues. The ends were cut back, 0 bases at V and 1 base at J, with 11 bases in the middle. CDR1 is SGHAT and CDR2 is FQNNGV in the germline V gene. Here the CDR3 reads CASSLDRTHRTDTQYF. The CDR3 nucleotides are TGTGCCAGCAGCTTAGATCGGACACACCGCACAGATACGCAGTATTTT. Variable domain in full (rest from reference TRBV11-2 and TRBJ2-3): EAGVAQSPRYKIIEKRQSVAFWCNPISGHATLYWYQQILGQGPKLLIQFQNNGVVDDSQLPKDRFSAERLKGVDSTLKIQPAKLEDSAVYLCASSLDRTHRTDTQYFGPGTRLTVL.

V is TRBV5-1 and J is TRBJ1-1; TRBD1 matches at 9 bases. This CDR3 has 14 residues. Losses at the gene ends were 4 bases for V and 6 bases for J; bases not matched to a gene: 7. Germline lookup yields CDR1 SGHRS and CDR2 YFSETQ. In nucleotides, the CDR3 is TGCGCCAGCAGCCTACAGGGGGCATATGCTGAAGCTTTCTTT. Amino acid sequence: CASSLQGAYAEAFF.

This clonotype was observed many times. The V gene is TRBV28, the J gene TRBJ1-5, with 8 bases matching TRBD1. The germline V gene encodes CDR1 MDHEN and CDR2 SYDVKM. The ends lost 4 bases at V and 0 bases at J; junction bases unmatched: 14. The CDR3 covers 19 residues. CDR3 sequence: CASSSPTGALRYSNQPQHF. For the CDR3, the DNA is TGTGCCAGCAGTTCCCCGACAGGGGCCCTCCGATATAGCAATCAGCCCCAGCATTTT.